A selection of T cell receptor beta chains follows, all from one sample in a study of T cell changes during pregnancy in multiple sclerosis. Sequencing used immunoSEQ multiplex PCR; TCRdb keeps in-frame clones, though not all of them. The data hold around 72,000 clones, with over 85% observed a single time. The sequencing here drew on peripheral blood, taken in the second trimester of pregnancy. The source is a female donor in good health, enrolled as a control in a pregnancy study. CDR3s include the opening cysteine and the closing phenylalanine or tryptophan. The D gene is left open where the match is weak. The size field is filled for only some rows; it gives once, few, many or a size class.

j_call d_call clone_size v_call cdr3_aa cdr3_nt
TRBJ2-7 - - TRBV27 CASTIRGGPFYEQYF TGTGCCAGCACCATCCGAGGAGGGCCCTTCTACGAGCAGTACTTC
TRBJ2-7 - - TRBV11-2 CASSPGLHYEQYF TGTGCCAGCAGCCCAGGACTGCACTACGAGCAGTACTTC
TRBJ1-2 - - TRBV6-5 CASSYNSNYGYTF TGTGCCAGCAGTTACAACAGTAACTATGGCTACACCTTC
TRBJ2-7 TRBD2 - TRBV7-2 CASSSGLAGDSYEQYF TGTGCCAGCAGCTCGGGACTAGCGGGAGATTCCTACGAGCAGTACTTC
TRBJ1-4 - - TRBV7-2 CASSLARIGQNNEKLFF TGTGCCAGCAGCTTAGCGCGTATCGGACAAAATAATGAAAAACTGTTTTTT
TRBJ2-3 TRBD2 once TRBV18 CASSPSSLAGPTDTQYF TGTGCCAGCTCACCATCGTCCCTAGCGGGGCCCACAGATACGCAGTATTTT
TRBJ1-3 - - TRBV2 CASSEAQVGGSGNTIYF TGTGCCAGCAGTGAAGCTCAGGTCGGGGGTTCTGGAAACACCATATATTTT
TRBJ1-1 TRBD1 - TRBV7-9 CASSSTGLTEAFF TGTGCCAGCAGCTCGACAGGGCTTACTGAAGCTTTCTTT
TRBJ1-2 TRBD1 - TRBV19 CASSRETGGLYGYTF TGTGCCAGTAGCCGAGAAACAGGGGGCCTCTATGGCTACACCTTC
TRBJ2-7 - - TRBV23-1 CASSQSKGEPGAYEQYF TGCGCCAGCAGTCAATCGAAAGGGGAGCCAGGGGCCTACGAGCAGTACTTC
TRBJ1-5 - - TRBV7-2 CASSLISQPQHF TGTGCCAGCAGCTTAATCTCTCAGCCCCAGCATTTT
TRBJ2-7 TRBD1 - TRBV28 CASSPRDRGRRENF TGTGCCAGCAGTCCCCGGGACAGGGGAAGACGGGAGAACTTC
TRBJ1-4 - - TRBV7-9 CASSPTGASNEKLFF TGTGCCAGCAGCCCTACTGGGGCATCTAATGAAAAACTGTTTTTT
TRBJ2-7 - once TRBV12-5 CASGSSGQTYEQYF TGTGCTAGTGGGTCATCGGGACAAACCTACGAGCAGTACTTC
TRBJ2-7 - - TRBV14 CASSQAQYEQYF TGTGCCAGCAGCCAAGCGCAGTACGAGCAGTACTTC
TRBJ1-2 - - TRBV7-8 CASSPVEGYGYTF TGTGCCAGCAGCCCGGTGGAGGGGTATGGCTACACCTTC
TRBJ2-1 - - TRBV11-2 CASTTSTGTYSEQFF TGTGCCAGCACTACCTCGACCGGGACTTACAGTGAGCAGTTCTTC
TRBJ1-1 TRBD1 - TRBV4-3 CASSQQVYRQGATEAFF TGCGCCAGCAGCCAACAAGTTTACAGACAGGGGGCCACTGAAGCTTTCTTT
TRBJ2-5 - - TRBV5-1 CASSLSNSGLQETQYF TGCGCCAGCAGCTTATCAAATTCGGGTCTCCAAGAGACCCAGTACTTC
TRBJ1-4 - - TRBV7-8 CASSSAGSFNEKLFF TGTGCCAGCAGCTCCGCCGGGAGTTTTAATGAAAAACTGTTTTTT
TRBJ2-7 TRBD1 - TRBV7-3 CASSPTGGGFAYEQYF TGTGCCAGCAGCCCGACAGGGGGCGGATTCGCCTACGAGCAGTACTTC
TRBJ2-7 TRBD1 - TRBV28 CASSKQGPGTYEQYF TGTGCCAGCAGCAAACAGGGGCCGGGAACCTACGAGCAGTACTTC
TRBJ2-1 TRBD1 - TRBV27 CASSFRGQGFPKANEQFF TGTGCCAGCAGTTTTAGGGGACAGGGGTTCCCCAAAGCCAATGAGCAGTTCTTC
TRBJ1-2 - - TRBV9 CASNPRGTENYGYTF TGTGCCAGCAACCCCCGTGGGACTGAAAACTATGGCTACACCTTC
TRBJ1-1 - - TRBV5-4 CASSLDRDTEAFF TGTGCCAGCAGCCTCGACCGGGACACTGAAGCTTTCTTT
TRBJ1-5 TRBD1 - TRBV6-5 CASSPDRGNQPQHF TGTGCCAGCAGTCCGGACAGGGGAAATCAGCCCCAGCATTTT
TRBJ1-1 - once TRBV11-3 CASSARPLDSAYQNTEAFF TGTGCCAGCAGCGCACGACCTTTAGACAGCGCCTACCAGAACACTGAAGCTTTCTTT
TRBJ2-5 TRBD2 - TRBV6-6 CASSWGGIQETQYF TGTGCCAGCAGTTGGGGGGGGATCCAAGAGACCCAGTACTTC
TRBJ2-7 TRBD1 once TRBV6-1 CASRRDRGPYEQYF TGTGCCAGCAGGAGGGACAGGGGACCCTACGAGCAGTACTTC
TRBJ1-1 - - TRBV29-1 CSVLLSTEAFF TGCAGCGTCCTCTTATCCACTGAAGCTTTCTTT
TRBJ2-3 - - TRBV6-1 CASRETATDTQYF TGTGCCAGCAGGGAGACAGCCACAGATACGCAGTATTTT
TRBJ1-2 TRBD1 - TRBV7-8 CASSSRDRVYYGYTF TGTGCCAGCAGCTCAAGGGACAGGGTCTACTATGGCTACACCTTC
TRBJ2-3 - - TRBV6-4 CASSDTGGADTQYF TGTGCCAGCAGTGACACAGGCGGTGCAGATACGCAGTATTTT
TRBJ2-3 - - TRBV7-3 CASSPRQGTDTQYF TGTGCCAGCAGCCCCCGACAGGGCACAGATACGCAGTATTTT
TRBJ1-5 - - TRBV6-1 CASSVSGQPWGLLQPQHF TGTGCCAGCAGTGTCTCAGGGCAGCCGTGGGGTCTACTTCAGCCCCAGCATTTT
TRBJ2-2 - - TRBV6-1 CASSLQGTGELFF TGTGCCAGCAGTTTACAGGGCACCGGGGAGCTGTTTTTT
TRBJ1-4 - - TRBV27 CASSLESGANEKLFF TGTGCCAGCAGTTTAGAGTCCGGGGCTAATGAAAAACTGTTTTTT
TRBJ1-1 - - TRBV5-8 CASSLDRGNTEAFF TGTGCCAGCAGCTTGGATAGAGGGAACACTGAAGCTTTCTTT
TRBJ1-5 TRBD1 - TRBV5-8 CASSLGTANNQPQHF TGTGCCAGCAGCCTGGGGACAGCCAACAATCAGCCCCAGCATTTT
TRBJ1-6 - few TRBV6-5 CASNAQINSPLHF TGTGCCAGCAACGCACAGATAAATTCACCCCTCCACTTT
TRBJ1-6 TRBD1 - TRBV6-6 CASSYRDREGNSPLHF TGTGCCAGCAGTTACCGGGACAGGGAGGGTAATTCACCCCTCCACTTT
TRBJ2-6 - - TRBV7-3 CASSLSVPSGANVLTF TGTGCCAGCAGCTTATCTGTTCCCTCTGGGGCCAACGTCCTGACTTTC
TRBJ1-1 TRBD1 once TRBV19 CASSQIDRDNTEAFF TGTGCCAGTAGTCAAATCGACAGGGACAACACTGAAGCTTTCTTT
TRBJ1-4 - - TRBV11-2 CASGARGAINEKLFF TGTGCCAGCGGGGCTCGGGGGGCAATTAATGAAAAACTGTTTTTT
TRBJ1-1 - - TRBV11-2 CASSLDRSRAAFF TGTGCCAGCAGCTTAGATCGATCCAGGGCAGCTTTCTTT
TRBJ2-7 TRBD2 - TRBV2 CASIFRTSGGDYEQYF TGTGCCAGCATTTTTCGGACTAGCGGGGGAGATTACGAGCAGTACTTC
TRBJ1-5 - - TRBV5-8 CASSLGRYNQPQHF TGTGCCAGCAGCTTGGGGCGGTATAATCAGCCCCAGCATTTT
TRBJ2-5 - - TRBV7-2 CASSQRRLALGETQYF TGTGCCAGCAGCCAAAGGCGTCTAGCGCTCGGAGAGACCCAGTACTTC
TRBJ2-4 TRBD2 - TRBV7-9 CASSLAGGLLWNIQYF TGTGCCAGCAGCCTAGCGGGGGGACTTCTTTGGAACATTCAGTACTTC
TRBJ2-1 - - TRBV30 CAWSLTLVEQFF TGTGCCTGGAGTCTAACACTAGTAGAGCAGTTCTTC
TRBJ2-7 TRBD2 - TRBV30 CAWAASGGHEQYF TGTGCCTGGGCTGCTAGCGGGGGTCACGAGCAGTACTTC
TRBJ2-7 - - TRBV5-6 CASSFDYRAAYEQYF TGTGCCAGCAGCTTTGATTACAGGGCAGCCTACGAGCAGTACTTC
TRBJ1-2 - - TRBV28 CASSLLAYGYTF TGTGCCAGCAGTTTATTAGCGTATGGCTACACCTTC
TRBJ1-6 - - TRBV9 CASSAQGYNSPLHF TGTGCCAGCAGCGCACAGGGTTATAATTCACCCCTCCACTTT
TRBJ2-3 - - TRBV27 CASSPLSTDTQYF TGTGCCAGCAGTCCCCTAAGCACAGATACGCAGTATTTT
TRBJ2-7 TRBD1 once TRBV2 CASSGGEDRVGEQYF TGTGCCAGCAGTGGAGGGGAGGACAGGGTTGGCGAGCAGTACTTC